The 13 T cell receptor beta chains below come from one sample, sequenced in a study of T cells in Graves' hyperthyroidism and ophthalmopathy. TCR beta CDR3 regions were amplified from RNA. With the HTBI primer set, the TCR CDR3 went through a first round of RT-PCR. One entry per CDR3 protein, called by TCRdb with MiXCR from the multiplex PCR reads. The profile shows under 600,000 distinct CDR3 sequences, about a sixth of them singletons. The specimen was blood. These receptors all come from a woman aged 35 to 49 with Graves' ophthalmopathy.

This clonotype was found many times. The chain links TRBV11-2 to TRBJ2-3; D perhaps matches TRBD2 (5 bases). V was pared by 2 bases and J by 3 bases, with 18 bases between. The CDR3 has 17 amino acids. Per the germline V gene, CDR1 is SGHAT and CDR2 is FQNNGV. The CDR3 nucleotides are TGTGCCAGCAGCTTAAGCGGCTTGGCTAGCAGGACAGATACGCAGTATTTT. Amino acids: CASSLSGLASRTDTQYF.

This clonotype has at least ten counts. The chain combines TRBV12-3 or TRBV12-4 with TRBJ1-5, with a possible D match to TRBD1 (5 bases). This CDR3 has 16 amino acids. V was pared by 6 bases and J by 0 bases, with 15 bases between. The CDR3 DNA is TGTGCCAGCAGCACCGAAGGGGTTTATAGCAATCAGCCCCAGCATTTT. It codes for CASSTEGVYSNQPQHF.

The J gene is TRBJ2-3, the V gene TRBV19; D gene ambiguous. V was shortened by 7 bases and J by 5 bases, with 7 bases between the two germline ends. This CDR3 comprises 11 residues. CDR1 LNHDA and CDR2 SQIVND come from the germline V gene (reference sequence). The CDR3 nucleotides read TGTGCCAGTATATCGGGAGATACGCAGTATTTT. Translation: CASISGDTQYF.

The chain recombines TRBV7-9 with TRBJ1-5; perhaps TRBD1 as D (5 bases). Trimming took 4 bases from V and 11 from J, leaving 18 bases between them. CDR1 and CDR2 from the germline V gene are SEHNR and FQNEAQ (reference sequence). This CDR3 has 14 amino acids. The CDR3 DNA sequence: TGTGCCAGCAGCTCCGACAATCAGGGTTGGGCCCAGCATTTT. As protein: CASSSDNQGWAQHF.

This clonotype came up many times. The V call is TRBV20-1, the J call TRBJ1-5; 7 positions agree with TRBD1. The CDR3 has 14 residues. Germline lookup yields CDR1 DFQATT and CDR2 SNEGSKA (reference sequence). V gave up 6 bases and J gave up 2 bases; unmatched junction bases: 7. Written as DNA, the CDR3 is TGCAGTGCGAACCGACAGGGCGGCAATCAGCCCCAGCATTTT. This sequence encodes CSANRQGGNQPQHF.

Many counts were recorded for this clonotype. The chain uses TRBV3-1 and TRBJ1-5, with D possibly being TRBD1 (5 bases). The ends were cut back, 4 bases at V and 6 bases at J, with 10 bases in the middle. This CDR3 comprises 13 residues. Germline V CDR1 and CDR2: LGHDT, YNNKEL (reference sequence). The CDR3 DNA sequence: TGTGCCAGCAGCCCCCCCGGGGGTCAGCCCCAGCATTTT. It translates to CASSPPGGQPQHF.

This clonotype was detected only once. The chain employs TRBV20-1 and TRBJ2-3; 11 bases align to TRBD2. Germline V gene data show CDR1 as DFQATT and CDR2 as SNEGSKA (reference sequence). Trimming at V came to 3 bases and at J to 1 base, leaving 9 bases not matched to a gene. CDR3 length equals 17 residues. Written as DNA, the CDR3 is TGCAGTGCTAGGGGTATTAGCGGGAGGGCCCGCACAGATACGCAGTATTTT. Protein: CSARGISGRARTDTQYF.

This chain joins TRBV20-1 and TRBJ1-1; D is undetermined. From germline, CDR1 is DFQATT and CDR2 SNEGSKA (reference sequence). The CDR3 runs to 13 residues. The V end was cut by 5 bases, the J end by 3 bases, with 13 bases between. CDR3 DNA sequence: TGCAGTGCTTCCCGGACGAGCGACACTGAAGCTTTCTTT. Residues: CSASRTSDTEAFF.

This clonotype has ten or more counts. The V and J genes are TRBV2 and TRBJ2-1; D ambiguous. Germline V gives CDR1 SNHLY, CDR2 FYNNEI. V gave up 6 bases and J gave up 5 bases, with 14 bases separating them. The CDR3 totals 14 residues. The CDR3 protein is CASRFTESNNEQFF. The CDR3 DNA reads TGTGCCAGCAGGTTCACAGAATCAAACAATGAGCAGTTCTTC.

A remark on this clonotype: A much bigger clone sits one base away, suggesting this may be a read error. V and J are TRBV7-2 and TRBJ2-4, with TRBD1 identical over 9 bases. The germline gives CDR1 SGHTA, CDR2 FQGNSA. The V and J ends lost 5 bases and 0 bases, in that order; junction bases with no gene match: 8. This CDR3 is built from 17 residues. This CDR3 reads CASSTRGDRAAKNIQYF. As DNA, the CDR3 is TGTGCCAGCAGCACCCGGGGGGACAGGGCAGCCAAAAACATTCAGTACTTC.

This clonotype showed up just a few times. The V call is TRBV12-3 or TRBV12-4, the J call TRBJ2-1; 9 bases fit TRBD2. V lost 3 bases, J lost 2 bases, and 5 bases stayed unmatched. The CDR3 totals 16 residues. The CDR3 reads CASSLGAGGAYNEQFF. The CDR3 DNA follows: TGTGCCAGCAGTTTGGGAGCGGGGGGAGCCTACAATGAGCAGTTCTTC.

Ten or more counts support this clonotype. V is TRBV11-1 and J is TRBJ1-2, with D maybe TRBD1 (5 bases). Germline CDR1 is SGHAT and CDR2 is FQDESV (reference sequence). The CDR3 consists of 15 residues. V shed 5 bases and J shed 4 bases, with 17 bases lying between them. In DNA form, the CDR3 reads TGTGCCAGCAGCGTTCGCCAGGGAGGTGGCTATGGCTACACCTTC. Its translation is CASSVRQGGGYGYTF.

This clonotype was picked up one time. Given the absence of the conserved phenylalanine or tryptophan at the CDR3 end, a read error is likely. This sequence joins TRBV7-9 and TRBJ1-1; D ambiguous. There are 14 residues in the CDR3. The V gene's germline CDR1 is SEHNR and CDR2 FQNEAQ (reference sequence). V was shortened by 1 base and J by 0 bases, with 6 bases between the two germline ends. This CDR3 reads CASSLEALNTEAFL. In DNA form, the CDR3 reads TGTGCCAGCAGCTTAGAGGCACTGAACACTGAAGCTTTCCTT.